A selection of T cell receptor beta chains follows, all from one sample in a study of long-term antiretroviral therapy in people with HIV. TCRdb keeps only in-frame clones here, not all; method: immunoSEQ multiplex PCR. Among 25,000 to 35,000 clones listed, 95% to 98% were seen once. This material consisted of unsorted PBMCs, taken 6.9 years after starting antiretroviral therapy. The receptors were sampled from a man aged 25-45 years with HIV. Both conserved end residues are part of each CDR3. The D gene is left open where the match is weak. A clone size is listed for some rows: how often the clone was seen (once, few, many), or a class if it is expanded.

clone size	V gene	J gene	D gene	CDR3 protein	CDR3 DNA
once	TRBV25-1	TRBJ2-2	TRBD2	CASRGLAGDTGELFF	TGTGCCAGCAGGGGGCTAGCGGGAGATACCGGGGAGCTGTTTTTT
.	TRBV10-3	TRBJ1-5	.	CAISERGGSQPQHF	TGTGCCATCAGTGAGCGCGGGGGATCCCAGCCCCAGCATTTT
medium-sized	TRBV14	TRBJ1-2	.	CASSQVDLYGYTF	TGTGCCAGCAGCCAAGTGGACCTCTATGGCTACACCTTC
.	TRBV30	TRBJ2-7	.	CAWSVGREQYF	TGTGCCTGGAGTGTCGGACGCGAGCAGTACTTC
.	TRBV5-8	TRBJ1-1	TRBD1	CASSSIRGYTEAFF	TGTGCCAGCAGCTCCATCAGGGGGTACACTGAAGCTTTCTTT
.	TRBV6-5	TRBJ1-6	.	CASSYSTGLSTPLHF	TGTGCCAGCAGTTACTCGACGGGCCTCTCGACACCCCTCCACTTT
.	TRBV7-2	TRBJ1-1	.	CASSQINTEAFF	TGTGCCAGCAGCCAAATAAACACTGAAGCTTTCTTT
.	TRBV6-5	TRBJ2-1	.	CASSSRAYNEQFF	TGTGCCAGCAGTTCCCGCGCCTACAATGAGCAGTTCTTC
.	TRBV6-6	TRBJ2-7	.	CASQGGSYEQYF	TGTGCCAGCCAGGGAGGTTCCTACGAGCAGTACTTC
.	TRBV19	TRBJ1-1	.	CASSPAGGTEAFF	TGTGCCAGTAGTCCAGCAGGAGGGACTGAAGCTTTCTTT
.	TRBV18	TRBJ1-1	.	CASSPPGGRNTEAFF	TGTGCCAGCTCACCACCGGGGGGCAGAAACACTGAAGCTTTCTTT
.	TRBV2	TRBJ2-7	TRBD1	CASSRGQGVTYEQYF	TGTGCCAGCAGTAGAGGACAGGGTGTCACCTACGAGCAGTACTTC
.	TRBV29-1	TRBJ2-1	.	CSVEEAGYEQFF	TGCAGCGTTGAAGAGGCAGGGTATGAGCAGTTCTTC
.	TRBV30	TRBJ1-2	TRBD1	CAWTSQGGNGYTF	TGTGCCTGGACTTCACAGGGGGGCAATGGCTACACCTTC
.	TRBV19	TRBJ1-6	.	CASRMAGLGNSPLHF	TGTGCCAGTAGGATGGCTGGGTTGGGTAATTCACCCCTCCACTTT
.	TRBV7-9	TRBJ2-7	.	CASSPAGGVYEQYF	TGTGCCAGCAGTCCCGCTGGCGGGGTCTACGAGCAGTACTTC
.	TRBV14	TRBJ2-7	.	CASSQLARDNYEQYF	TGTGCCAGCAGCCAACTGGCTCGGGACAACTACGAGCAGTACTTC
.	TRBV7-8	TRBJ2-7	.	CASSPRGIEQYF	TGTGCCAGCAGCCCACGGGGGATCGAGCAGTACTTC